The source of this T cell receptor beta chain is a study of neurological immune-mediated disorders. From the 5' RACE reads, TCRdb called clonotypes with MiXCR, one entry per CDR3 protein. The sample carries tens of thousands of distinct CDR3 sequences, just over 2.5% recorded once. This CDR3 spans 14 amino acids. CDR1 SSHAT and CDR2 FNYEAQ come from the germline V gene (reference sequence). Findings of the study overall: HTLV-1-associated myelopathy had the most TCR clonal expansion, and multiple sclerosis had the least, less than healthy controls.

In this sample, this clonotype turned up many times. No antigen is known for it. Germline and junction disagree at one end, which may indicate a read error. The specimen sequenced was PBMCs. The clonotype comes from a woman aged 25 to 45 with multiple sclerosis. The V and J genes are TRBV7-7 and TRBJ2-1; 7 bases map to TRBD2. The CDR3 spells CASSFSGLDNEQFF. The CDR3 region has the DNA TGTGCTAGCAGCTTTAGTGGACTAGACAATGAGCAGTTCTTC.